These 28 T cell receptor beta chains originate from one sample sequenced in a study of blood T cell repertoires in COVID-19. The assay was immunoSEQ multiplex PCR, and TCRdb's table has in-frame clones only and misses some. The sample includes under 200,000 clones, 70% to 90% seen only once; the top ten take around 23%. Sequences were obtained from PBMCs or T cells enriched from blood (not recorded which). The receptors originated from a woman in her 40s in a cohort exposed to, infected with or recovered from COVID-19 (not recorded which).

This clone was seen only once. V is TRBV19 and J is TRBJ1-1, with TRBD1 identical over 8 bases. Germline values: CDR1 LNHDA, CDR2 SQIVND (reference sequence). CDR3 length equals 14 residues. V lost 4 bases and J lost 5; bases outside the gene matches: 6. In DNA form, the CDR3 reads TGTGCCAGTAGTACTCAGGGGGCTGGTACTGAAGCTTTCTTT. Its protein is CASSTQGAGTEAFF.

Here the CDR3 DNA reads TGTGCCAGCAGCCAAGTATCACAGGGAAGGATGAAGGATGGCTACACCTTC. This translates into CASSQVSQGRMKDGYTF. This chain uses TRBV14 with TRBJ1-2; D might be TRBD1 (6 bases). The V end lost 1 base, the J end lost 6 bases, and 21 bases lay between the germline ends. CDR1 is SGHDN and CDR2 is FVKESK in the germline V gene. CDR3 length equals 17 residues.

This clone appeared a few times. The chain has TRBV10-3 and TRBJ1-2, with 7 bases matching TRBD1. CDR1 and CDR2 (germline): ENHRY, SYGVKD. Trimming at V came to 5 bases and at J to 4 bases, leaving 7 bases not matched to a gene. The CDR3 extends over 14 amino acids. The CDR3 bases are TGTGCCATCAGTACAGGGGCTAATGGCTATGGCTACACCTTC. It is translated as CAISTGANGYGYTF.

This chain links TRBV24-1 with TRBJ2-2, with 8 bases identical to TRBD1. The V gene's germline CDR1 is KGHDR and CDR2 SFDVKD. This CDR3 is built from 19 residues. V dropped 3 bases and J dropped 5; count of bases not matched to a gene: 16. CDR3 loop: CATSDGTGGRLGSTGELFF. The CDR3 DNA reads as TGTGCCACCAGTGATGGGACAGGTGGACGCTTAGGTAGTACCGGGGAGCTGTTTTTT.

The genes are TRBV27 and TRBJ1-6, with D maybe TRBD1 (5 bases). V was pared by 2 bases and J by 7 bases, with 15 bases between. Per germline, CDR1 MNHEY and CDR2 SMNVEV (reference sequence). The CDR3 extends over 16 amino acids. Here the CDR3 DNA reads TGTGCCAGCAGTTTAATCGGCGGGGAGGGGAATTCACCCCTCCACTTT. As protein: CASSLIGGEGNSPLHF.

The chain links TRBV6-2 or TRBV6-3 to TRBJ1-5; D is perhaps TRBD1 (6 bases). CDR1 and CDR2 from the germline V gene are MNHEY and SVGEGT. Trimming took off 0 bases at V and 3 bases at J, with 12 bases between the two ends. The CDR3 totals 16 residues. The CDR3 spells CASSYSGRGFNQPQHF. DNA for the CDR3: TGTGCCAGCAGTTACTCGGGCAGGGGATTCAATCAGCCCCAGCATTTT.

This clone was seen a single time. This rearrangement joins TRBV14 to TRBJ1-1; 9 bases line up with TRBD1. Trimming removed 5 bases from V and 4 bases from J; junction bases left unmatched: 5. The CDR3 has 14 amino acids. Germline CDR1 SGHDN, CDR2 FVKESK. The CDR3 coding sequence is TGTGCCAGCAGCTGGGGACAGGGAAGCACTGAAGCTTTCTTT. Its translation is CASSWGQGSTEAFF.

V gene TRBV19 combines with J gene TRBJ2-4; a possible D gene is TRBD2 (5 bases). Looked up from germline, CDR1 is LNHDA and CDR2 is SQIVND (reference sequence). CDR3 length: 16 amino acids. Trimming took 5 bases from V and 0 from J, leaving 14 bases between them. The CDR3 coding sequence is TGTGCCAGTAGTGTTACAGCTAGCCTAGCCAAAAACATTCAGTACTTC. As protein: CASSVTASLAKNIQYF.

The genes are TRBV10-2 and TRBJ1-3, with a weak D call TRBD1 (6 bases). V shed 6 bases and J shed 3 bases, with 18 bases lying between them. Germline values: CDR1 WSHSY, CDR2 SAAADI. This CDR3 is built from 16 residues. The CDR3 sequence: CASSDPGGRFGNTIYF. The CDR3 DNA sequence: TGCGCCAGCAGCGACCCGGGGGGGCGGTTTGGAAACACCATATATTTT.

The rearrangement links TRBV14 to TRBJ1-6; 7 bases align to TRBD1. From germline, CDR1 is SGHDN and CDR2 FVKESK. The CDR3 covers 14 residues. The trim removed 3 bases at V and 15 bases at J, leaving 11 bases unmatched. CDR3 DNA sequence: TGTGCCAGCAGCCACCGGGACAGAAGGCGCGACCTCCACTTT. It codes for CASSHRDRRRDLHF.

This chain uses TRBV12-3 or TRBV12-4 with TRBJ2-1; D is possibly TRBD2 (5 bases). CDR3 length: 12 residues. Trimming shortened V by 5 bases and J by 9 bases, and 11 bases separated the two germline ends. The CDR3 nucleotides are TGTGCCAGCAGTCTGGGGAGTCCTGAGCAGTTCTTC. Translation gives CASSLGSPEQFF.

The V call is TRBV7-2, the J call TRBJ1-4; TRBD1 matches 9 bases. The CDR3 contains 16 residues. The ends lost 5 bases at V and 6 bases at J; junction bases unmatched: 10. Looked up from germline, CDR1 is SGHTA and CDR2 is FQGNSA. The CDR3 loop is CASSTISGTGYEKLFF. DNA of the CDR3: TGTGCCAGCAGCACCATCTCCGGGACAGGGTATGAAAAACTGTTTTTT. The entire variable domain, with the rest obtained from reference TRBV7-2 and TRBJ1-4, is as follows: GAGVSQSPSNKVTEKGKDVELRCDPISGHTALYWYRQSLGQGLEFLIYFQGNSAPDKSGLPSDRFSAERTGGSVSTLTIQRTQQEDSAVYLCASSTISGTGYEKLFFGSGTQLSVL.

The gene calls are TRBV15 and TRBJ1-2, with 11 bases that match TRBD1. V trimming: 2 bases; J trimming: 4 bases; junction bases outside the gene matches: 6. Germline V gene lookup returns CDR1 LNHNV and CDR2 YYDKDF (reference sequence). The CDR3 sequence is 16 residues long. CDR3 protein: CATSRQGQGDLYGYTF. CDR3 nucleotide sequence: TGTGCCACCAGCAGACAGGGACAGGGGGACCTCTATGGCTACACCTTC.

The chain employs TRBV5-8 and TRBJ2-1, with unresolved D. Trimming stripped 4 bases from V and 7 bases from J, with 15 bases between. Germline values: CDR1 SGHTS, CDR2 YDEGEE. The CDR3 totals 14 residues. DNA of the CDR3: TGTGCCAGCAGCCCCCTAAGCCGAGGAAATGAGCAGTTCTTC. Translation gives CASSPLSRGNEQFF.

This chain links TRBV5-6 with TRBJ2-4; D call uncertain. The CDR3 is 12 amino acids. V was clipped by 3 bases and J by 5 bases, with 6 bases between them. The germline V gene encodes CDR1 SGHDT and CDR2 YYEEEE. The CDR3 region has the DNA TGTGCCAGCAGCTATGCGGAAAACATTCAGTACTTC. Its translation: CASSYAENIQYF.

This sequence joins TRBV19 and TRBJ2-7, with 7 bases fitting TRBD1. With V trimmed by 7 bases and J by 0 bases, 6 bases remained unmatched. The CDR3 spans 14 residues. Per the germline V gene, CDR1 is LNHDA and CDR2 is SQIVND (reference sequence). CDR3 protein: CASTMTGSSYEQYF. The DNA of the CDR3 is TGTGCCAGTACTATGACAGGGAGCTCCTACGAGCAGTACTTC.

The chain combines TRBV12-3 or TRBV12-4 with TRBJ2-1; D call uncertain. The CDR3 runs to 13 residues. V shed 10 bases and J shed 2 bases, with 12 bases lying between them. CDR3 residues: CATAAGPYNEQFF. Written as DNA, the CDR3 is TGTGCCACTGCGGCTGGCCCCTACAATGAGCAGTTCTTC.

V is TRBV29-1 and J is TRBJ2-5; 9 bases agree with TRBD1. Germline CDR1 reads SQVTM; CDR2 reads ANQGSEA. CDR3 length: 12 residues. V was pared by 6 bases and J by 5 bases, with 4 bases of the junction left unmatched. The CDR3 region is CSVGQGIETQYF. The CDR3 DNA reads TGCAGCGTCGGACAGGGGATTGAGACCCAGTACTTC.

The CDR3 nucleotides read TGTGCCAGCAGCTTCGGCGCAGGGGGACAAACTGAAGCTTTCTTT. Translating gives CASSFGAGGQTEAFF. This rearrangement joins TRBV5-6 to TRBJ1-1; 7 bases map to TRBD1. Germline V lookup: CDR1 SGHDT, CDR2 YYEEEE. V shed 2 bases, J shed 5 bases, and the junction held 9 bases outside the gene matches. This CDR3 is built from 15 residues.

The rearrangement joins TRBV9 to TRBJ1-3; no firm D call. Germline-derived CDR1 and CDR2 are SGDLS and YYNGEE. V shed 0 bases and J shed 2 bases, with 15 bases lying between them. The CDR3 has 17 residues. CDR3 nucleotides: TGTGCCAGCAGCGTAGACCCCTTCGCACAAGCTGGAAACACCATATATTTT. This codes for CASSVDPFAQAGNTIYF.

J is TRBJ2-7 and V is TRBV7-8; TRBD2 matches 9 bases. From germline, CDR1 is SGHVS and CDR2 FQNEAQ. V lost 2 bases, J lost 3 bases, and 11 bases stayed unmatched. The CDR3 spans 17 residues. The CDR3 loop is CASSLTSVGSGSYEQYF. CDR3 DNA sequence: TGTGCCAGCAGCTTAACTTCCGTAGGTAGCGGGAGCTACGAGCAGTACTTC. The complete variable domain, with remaining parts taken from reference TRBV7-8 and TRBJ2-7, reads GAGVSQSPRYKVAKRGQDVALRCDPISGHVSLFWYQQALGQGPEFLTYFQNEAQLDKSGLPSDRFFAERPEGSVSTLKIQRTQQEDSAVYLCASSLTSVGSGSYEQYFGPGTRLTVT.

This chain uses TRBV20-1 with TRBJ1-2; D perhaps matches TRBD1 (6 bases). V was pared by 3 bases and J by 7 bases, with 12 bases between. This CDR3 has 12 residues. CDR1 and CDR2 from the germline V gene are DFQATT and SNEGSKA (reference sequence). In DNA, the CDR3 is TGCAGTGCTAGTGGCAGGGGTAGTGGCTACACCTTC. Encoded protein: CSASGRGSGYTF.

The chain couples TRBV15 to TRBJ2-7; a possible D gene is TRBD2 (5 bases). The CDR3 covers 15 residues. Trimming took 5 bases from V and 0 from J, leaving 14 bases between them. Per the germline V gene, CDR1 is LNHNV and CDR2 is YYDKDF (reference sequence). The CDR3 DNA sequence: TGTGCCACCAGCGGTCCGGGAAGGAGCTCCTACGAGCAGTACTTC. Its protein product is CATSGPGRSSYEQYF.

This rearrangement joins TRBV4-3 to TRBJ2-1; 11 bases agree with TRBD2. Trimming removed 0 bases from V and 10 bases from J; junction bases left unmatched: 8. Germline loops: CDR1 LGHNA, CDR2 YSLEER. This CDR3 comprises 16 residues. The CDR3 protein is CASSQDSQLAGVEQFF. For the CDR3, the DNA is TGCGCCAGCAGCCAAGACTCCCAACTAGCGGGAGTGGAGCAGTTCTTC.

The chain uses TRBV10-3 and TRBJ2-7; 15 bases are shared with TRBD2. CDR1 is ENHRY, CDR2 SYGVKD, per germline. J gave up 3 bases and V 4 bases, and 4 bases lay outside the gene matches. The CDR3 spans 16 residues. For the CDR3, the DNA is TGTGCCATCAGTGGGACTAGCGGGGGGGTAGGCTACGAGCAGTACTTC. Translated: CAISGTSGGVGYEQYF.

CDR3: CASSELGGNYNEQFF. DNA for the CDR3: TGCGCCAGCAGTGAGCTAGGTGGCAACTACAATGAGCAGTTCTTC. The V call is TRBV10-1, the J call TRBJ2-1; no reliable D call. Germline assignment: CDR1 WNHNN and CDR2 SYGVQD (reference sequence). CDR3 length equals 15 residues. Trimming pared 2 bases from V and 3 bases from J, leaving 11 bases between.

This clone has a single count. V is TRBV30 and J is TRBJ1-1; D uncertain. The CDR3 is 10 residues long. V lost 4 bases, J lost 7 bases, and 7 bases lay in between. The V gene's germline CDR1 is GTSNPN and CDR2 SVGIG (reference sequence). CDR3 DNA: TGTGCCTGGATTGGCTTTGAAGCTTTCTTT. It specifies CAWIGFEAFF.

A few counts support this clone. V and J are TRBV29-1 and TRBJ2-7, with 7 bases identical to TRBD1. V trimming: 6 bases; J trimming: 2 bases; junction bases outside the gene matches: 10. This CDR3 comprises 14 residues. Germline values: CDR1 SQVTM, CDR2 ANQGSEA. Here the CDR3 reads CSVAGQEAPYEQYF. CDR3 coding DNA: TGCAGCGTCGCCGGACAGGAAGCCCCCTACGAGCAGTACTTC.